Described below is a single T cell receptor (beta chain) sequence and its context. What it binds is unknown. This CDR3 has 12 residues. Trimming left V 5 bases short and J 7 bases short, with 9 bases between. This entry belongs to a study of response to subunit inactivated influenza vaccine. Findings and caveats of the study: The authors proposed limited new T cell recruitment per seasonal influenza vaccination.

TCRdb redid the calling of the RT-PCR reads with MiXCR, one entry per CDR3 protein. This table holds approximately 700,000 distinct CDR3 sequences, about 15% found once. The origin of this receptor is a man aged 50 to 59 who received an inactivated influenza vaccine. The rearrangement uses TRBV12-3 or TRBV12-4 and TRBJ1-5; no clear D gene. The sample consisted of PBMCs from blood, taken roughly 15 days before vaccination. The CDR3 reads CASSTNKQPQHF. Written as DNA, the CDR3 is TGTGCCAGCAGTACTAATAAACAGCCCCAGCATTTT.